Within the sample, the clone carrying this TCR beta chain is medium-sized (0.01 to 0.1%). Ligated cDNA underwent four rounds of PCR with nested alpha and beta constant region primers and SP2. Reverse transcription of blood and skin TCR RNA was primed at alpha and beta constant regions. Using its own MiXCR run on the UMI-ligation and nested PCR reads, TCRdb lists one record per CDR3 protein. Among over 20,000 distinct CDR3 sequences listed, about 5.2% were seen once. From germline, CDR1 is SGHNT and CDR2 YYREEE (reference sequence). This CDR3 has 13 residues. Trimming took off 0 bases at V and 3 bases at J, with 5 bases between the two ends. An oligonucleotide containing a UMI was ligated to the 3' end of TCR cDNA. Whole-blood samples were roughly 2.7 ml of peripheral blood from healthy adult volunteers. Reverse transcription used DNase-treated unsorted total RNA, aiming for about 1 to 1000 ng. The sample comes from a study of naive and memory T cell subsets.

This chain uses TRBV5-4 with TRBJ2-3, with no clear D. The sequenced sample consisted of blood. This clonotype originated in an adult in good health. Written as DNA, the CDR3 is TGTGCCAGCAGCTTGGAAATTACAGATACGCAGTATTTT. Encoded protein: CASSLEITDTQYF.